The next 32 T cell receptor beta chains were all read from a single sample in a study of cytomegalovirus exposure and HLA in healthy donors. The PCR had 60 Vbeta and 13 Jbeta primers. The table came from immunoSEQ multiplex PCR; TCRdb's copy has only in-frame clones and leaves some out. The repertoire has roughly 86,000 clones, about three fifths of them found once; the top ten carry roughly 3.9%. Material for sequencing was PBMCs. The source is a man younger than 40 in good health and CMV-seronegative.

The chain combines TRBV19 with TRBJ1-2; D is ambiguous. Germline CDR1 is LNHDA and CDR2 is SQIVND (reference sequence). Trimming pared 5 bases from V and 0 bases from J, leaving 19 bases between. The CDR3 spans 17 residues. The CDR3 sequence: CASSERTGDSSNYGYTF. The CDR3 nucleotides are TGTGCCAGTAGTGAAAGGACTGGGGATAGTTCTAACTATGGCTACACCTTC.

This chain uses TRBV21-1 with TRBJ2-5; whether TRBD1, the table's D call, matches the DNA was not checked. TRBV21-1 is designated a pseudogene. The CDR3 is made up of 18 amino acids. The CDR3 reads CASSTTQGPSVHAETQYF. CDR3 DNA sequence: TGTGCCAGCAGCACGACACAGGGTCCCTCGGTCCACGCAGAGACCCAGTACTTC.

This clone was observed a few times. This rearrangement joins TRBV30 to TRBJ2-5; 9 bases map to TRBD2. The junction had 8 bases not matched to a gene; V was cut back by 2 bases and J by 1 base. This CDR3 comprises 16 residues. The germline gives CDR1 GTSNPN, CDR2 SVGIG (reference sequence). CDR3 amino acids: CAWSPSGTTFQETQYF. In nucleotides, the CDR3 is TGTGCCTGGAGTCCTAGCGGGACGACGTTCCAAGAGACCCAGTACTTC. Combining the CDR3 with reference TRBV30 and TRBJ2-5 gives the whole variable domain SQTIHQWPATLVQPVGSPLSLECTVEGTSNPNLYWYRQAAGRGLQLLFYSVGIGQISSEVPQNLSASRPQDRQFILSSKKLLLSDSGFYLCAWSPSGTTFQETQYFGPGTRLLVL.

This clone was seen once. This chain joins TRBV23-1 and TRBJ2-7; 7 nucleotides agree with TRBD2. TRBV23-1 is annotated as an ORF whose role is uncertain. This CDR3 spans 19 amino acids. V shed 0 bases, J shed 2 bases, and the junction held 16 bases outside the gene matches. This CDR3 is CASSQSSQTCGRETYEQYF. CDR3 nucleotide sequence: TGCGCCAGCAGTCAATCGAGCCAAACCTGTGGGAGGGAAACCTACGAGCAGTACTTC.

The chain joins TRBV7-3 to TRBJ2-7, with D perhaps matching TRBD2 (5 bases). The CDR3 extends over 14 amino acids. CDR1 and CDR2 from the germline V gene are SGHTA and FQGTGA. The ends were cut back, 4 bases at V and 2 bases at J, with 12 bases in the middle. The CDR3 is CASSSAPGAYEQYF. DNA for the CDR3: TGTGCCAGCAGCTCAGCGCCCGGGGCCTACGAGCAGTACTTC.

The V call is TRBV15, the J call TRBJ1-1; 7 bases match TRBD1. The germline V gene has CDR1 LNHNV and CDR2 YYDKDF (reference sequence). This CDR3 has 14 residues. Trimming cost V 4 bases and J 6 bases; bases outside gene matches: 8. CDR3 nucleotides: TGTGCCACCAGCAAAGACAGGGTAGTGGCTGAAGCTTTCTTT. Its translation: CATSKDRVVAEAFF.

The gene calls are TRBV5-4 and TRBJ2-1; 12 bases map to TRBD1. Germline trimming cut 2 bases from V and 10 bases from J; bases unmatched to any gene: 10. This CDR3 region has 16 residues. Germline CDR1 is SGHNT and CDR2 is YYREEE (reference sequence). The CDR3 DNA reads TGTGCCAGCAGCTTCGGCCCGGGACAGGGGGCAGGGGAGCAGTTCTTC. Translated, it gives CASSFGPGQGAGEQFF.

This rearrangement joins TRBV27 to TRBJ1-3; D gene unclear. The CDR3 runs to 13 residues. Germline V lookup: CDR1 MNHEY, CDR2 SMNVEV (reference sequence). V lost 6 bases and J lost 3, with 9 bases in between. The CDR3 is CASSSGFGNTIYF. CDR3 bases: TGTGCCAGCAGCTCAGGTTTTGGAAACACCATATATTTT.

This chain joins TRBV7-9 and TRBJ2-2; D perhaps matches TRBD2 (5 bases). Trimming took off 5 bases at V and 7 bases at J, with 17 bases between the two ends. The CDR3 is 15 amino acids. Per germline, CDR1 SEHNR and CDR2 FQNEAQ (reference sequence). CDR3 DNA sequence: TGTGCCAGCAGCCATAGAACGGGGAAGGTCGGGGAGCTGTTTTTT. Encoded protein: CASSHRTGKVGELFF. Full variable domain (outside the CDR3, taken from reference TRBV7-9 and TRBJ2-2): DTGVSQNPRHKITKRGQNVTFRCDPISEHNRLYWYRQTLGQGPEFLTYFQNEAQLEKSRLLSDRFSAERPKGSFSTLEIQRTEQGDSAMYLCASSHRTGKVGELFFGEGSRLTVL.

The chain has TRBV6-6 and TRBJ2-5; TRBD1 aligns across 7 bases. V was pared by 11 bases and J by 2 bases, with 11 bases of the junction left unmatched. Germline V gene sequence: CDR1 MNHNY, CDR2 SVGAGI (reference sequence). The CDR3 length is 14 residues. The CDR3 is CAGAGGQRQETQYF. DNA of the CDR3: TGTGCCGGCGCTGGGGGACAGAGACAAGAGACCCAGTACTTC.

The rearrangement links TRBV7-6 to TRBJ2-1, with TRBD2 identical over 10 bases. This CDR3 spans 17 amino acids. V shed 3 bases and J 0 bases; nucleotides not matched to a gene: 5. Germline V gene lookup returns CDR1 SGHVS and CDR2 FNYEAQ. This CDR3 reads CASSFGLAETSYNEQFF. The CDR3 nucleotides read TGTGCCAGCAGCTTCGGACTAGCGGAGACCTCCTACAATGAGCAGTTCTTC.

The chain combines TRBV11-2 with TRBJ2-1, with 8 nucleotides matching TRBD1. This CDR3 has 15 amino acids. Germline V lookup: CDR1 SGHAT, CDR2 FQNNGV. V shed 5 bases, J shed 7 bases, and the junction held 10 bases outside the gene matches. CDR3 protein: CASSQGAGGYNEQFF. Here the CDR3 DNA reads TGTGCCAGCAGCCAGGGTGCAGGGGGCTATAATGAGCAGTTCTTC.

J is TRBJ2-4 and V is TRBV14, with 9 bases fitting TRBD1. The trim removed 0 bases at V and 7 bases at J, leaving 13 bases unmatched. CDR1 is SGHDN and CDR2 is FVKESK in the germline V gene. The CDR3 extends over 18 amino acids. The CDR3: CASSQDSVFRDRVNIQYF. Written as DNA, the CDR3 is TGTGCCAGCAGCCAAGATTCGGTGTTTAGGGACAGGGTGAACATTCAGTACTTC.

Note on this clone: An end of the junction differs from the germline gene, which may be a read error. The rearrangement links TRBV10-2 to TRBJ2-2, with 11 nucleotides matching TRBD2. The germline CDR1 and CDR2 sequences are WSHSY and SAAADI. The CDR3 contains 17 residues. The CDR3 coding sequence is TGCGCCAGCAGTGAGGCTAGCGGGGGGACGAAGACCGGGGAGCTGTTTTTT. Translation: CASSEASGGTKTGELFF.

The chain combines TRBV10-1 with TRBJ1-1; D is unresolved. From germline, CDR1 is WNHNN and CDR2 SYGVQD (reference sequence). CDR3 length equals 13 residues. Trimming removed 1 base at V and 4 bases at J, with 7 bases between. CDR3 DNA sequence: TGCGCCAGCAGTGAGTTCAGATCCACTGAAGCTTTCTTT. It is translated as CASSEFRSTEAFF.

This clone was recorded a few times. This chain uses TRBV9 with TRBJ2-6; 11 nucleotides agree with TRBD1. Germline CDR1 and CDR2: SGDLS and YYNGEE. The J segment lost 0 bases and the V segment lost 0 bases, leaving 8 bases of the junction unmatched. The CDR3 runs to 20 residues. The CDR3 region is CASSVAVEGQGDSGANVLTF. In nucleotides, the CDR3 is TGTGCCAGCAGCGTAGCCGTTGAGGGACAGGGGGACTCTGGGGCCAACGTCCTGACTTTC.

In this sample, this clone turned up a few times. The gene calls are TRBV7-2 and TRBJ1-1, with D perhaps matching TRBD1 (6 bases). This CDR3 is built from 13 residues. In germline, CDR1 is SGHTA, CDR2 FQGNSA. The V gene lost 3 bases and the J gene lost 4 bases, with 9 bases spanning the gap. The CDR3 DNA sequence: TGTGCCAGCAGCTTGGGACACGGCACTGAAGCTTTCTTT. This codes for CASSLGHGTEAFF.

This clone has a single count. The rearrangement joins TRBV7-9 to TRBJ1-5; 8 bases match TRBD1. V lost 2 bases and J lost 2; bases outside the gene matches: 14. This CDR3 contains 19 residues. Germline V gives CDR1 SEHNR, CDR2 FQNEAQ (reference sequence). DNA of the CDR3: TGTGCCAGCAGCTTATACTCCGGGACAGGAGGAAGCGGCAATCAGCCCCAGCATTTT. Translating it yields CASSLYSGTGGSGNQPQHF.

This clone was seen only a few times. The V gene is TRBV11-1, the J gene TRBJ1-6; the match to TRBD1 covers 7 bases. Germline V gene sequence: CDR1 SGHAT, CDR2 FQDESV (reference sequence). This CDR3 spans 15 amino acids. J gave up 9 bases and V 3 bases, and 8 bases lay outside the gene matches. The CDR3 loop is CASSFSGTVGSPLHF. The CDR3 nucleotides read TGTGCCAGCAGCTTCTCCGGGACAGTTGGTTCACCCCTCCACTTT.

J is TRBJ1-1 and V is TRBV6-6; possible D gene TRBD1, 5 bases. V lost 6 bases and J lost 3, with 14 bases in between. The germline CDR1 and CDR2 sequences are MNHNY and SVGAGI (reference sequence). The CDR3 spans 14 residues. The DNA of the CDR3 is TGTGCCAGCAGGTACGACAGAGTAGACACTGAAGCTTTCTTT. Translation: CASRYDRVDTEAFF.

The rearrangement links TRBV10-3 to TRBJ2-3, with TRBD2 matching 7 bases. The CDR3 loop spans 15 amino acids. The germline CDR1 and CDR2 sequences are ENHRY and SYGVKD. With V trimmed by 8 bases and J by 4 bases, 12 bases remained unmatched. The CDR3 loop reads CAISQRAGVPDTQYF. CDR3 DNA: TGTGCCATCTCCCAAAGGGCGGGAGTGCCAGATACGCAGTATTTT.

The J gene is TRBJ2-1, the V gene TRBV13, with 7 nucleotides matching TRBD1. This CDR3 has 17 residues. The ends lost 2 bases at V and 0 bases at J; junction bases unmatched: 7. The germline V gene has CDR1 PRHDT and CDR2 FYEKMQ (reference sequence). This CDR3 reads CASSLSLRQGSYNEQFF. CDR3 bases: TGTGCCAGCAGCTTAAGTCTGAGACAGGGCTCCTACAATGAGCAGTTCTTC.

The rearrangement links TRBV28 to TRBJ1-4, with 8 bases aligning to TRBD1. The trim removed 5 bases at V and 10 bases at J, leaving 12 bases unmatched. This CDR3 spans 15 amino acids. CDR1 is MDHEN, CDR2 SYDVKM, per germline. CDR3 loop: CASSGGTGGQGKLFF. CDR3 bases: TGTGCCAGCAGTGGGGGGACAGGCGGACAAGGAAAACTGTTTTTT.

The CDR3 DNA is TGTGCCAGCAGCCCACCGGCAGCGGGGCTGAACACCGGGGAGCTGTTTTTT. This translates into CASSPPAAGLNTGELFF. This chain joins TRBV11-2 and TRBJ2-2, with 7 bases matching TRBD2. After removal of 5 bases from V and 1 base from J, the junction contained 10 bases not matched to a gene. This CDR3 is 17 amino acids long. Germline lookup yields CDR1 SGHAT and CDR2 FQNNGV.

This clone was seen only a few times. V usage is TRBV15 and J usage is TRBJ2-1; 10 nucleotides align to TRBD2. V gave up 3 bases and J gave up 2 bases; unmatched junction bases: 4. Germline V CDR1 and CDR2: LNHNV, YYDKDF (reference sequence). This CDR3 has 16 residues. The CDR3 sequence: CATSRESGGAYNEQFF. The CDR3 DNA reads as TGTGCCACCAGCAGGGAAAGCGGGGGGGCCTACAATGAGCAGTTCTTC.

The chain carries TRBV21-1 and TRBJ1-4. TRBV21-1 is assigned pseudogene status. This CDR3 is built from 10 residues. CDR3 bases: TGTGCCAGCCGGGAGATCAAAGTGTTTTTT. Translated, it gives CASREIKVFF.

V usage is TRBV6-5 and J usage is TRBJ2-7; TRBD2 is a possible D gene (5 bases). The germline V and J ends were trimmed by 7 bases and 4 bases, with 17 bases remaining between them. CDR1 is MNHEY and CDR2 is SVGAGI in the germline V gene. The CDR3 contains 14 residues. This CDR3 reads CASTHGEFGYEQYF. In DNA, the CDR3 is TGTGCCAGCACCCATGGGGAGTTCGGATACGAGCAGTACTTC.

This clone was found a few times. The rearrangement uses TRBV2 and TRBJ1-6; TRBD1 is a possible D gene (6 bases). Per germline, CDR1 SNHLY and CDR2 FYNNEI. V lost 2 bases to trimming and J lost 10 bases, with 9 bases between them. The CDR3 contains 13 residues. This chain's CDR3 is CASSENGQSPLHF. In DNA form, the CDR3 reads TGTGCCAGCAGTGAAAATGGACAGTCACCCCTCCACTTT.

The chain is built from TRBV7-8 and TRBJ1-5; 8 bases map to TRBD1. Germline V gene lookup returns CDR1 SGHVS and CDR2 FQNEAQ. The ends lost 2 bases at V and 3 bases at J; junction bases unmatched: 6. The length of the CDR3 is 16 residues. The CDR3 reads CASSLTGGRVNQPQHF. The CDR3 coding sequence is TGTGCCAGCAGCTTAACAGGGGGTAGGGTCAATCAGCCCCAGCATTTT.

The chain employs TRBV2 and TRBJ2-2; TRBD2 agrees at 9 bases. Germline trimming cut 5 bases from V and 0 bases from J; bases unmatched to any gene: 4. The germline V gene has CDR1 SNHLY and CDR2 FYNNEI. The CDR3 length is 16 residues. The CDR3 nucleotides read TGTGCCAGCAGTTGGGGACTAGCCCCGAACACCGGGGAGCTGTTTTTT. It is translated as CASSWGLAPNTGELFF.

The CDR3 loop reads CASSSLGGRPSRHNEQFF. CDR3 DNA: TGTGCCAGCAGCTCCCTTGGCGGGAGGCCCTCACGTCATAATGAGCAGTTCTTC. The chain employs TRBV7-3 and TRBJ2-1; TRBD2 agrees at 8 bases. The length of the CDR3 is 18 residues. Germline loops: CDR1 SGHTA, CDR2 FQGTGA. Trimming at V came to 4 bases and at J to 7 bases, leaving 18 bases not matched to a gene.

This rearrangement joins TRBV11-2 to TRBJ2-5, with TRBD2 identical over 10 bases. The CDR3 runs to 15 residues. The ends lost 3 bases at V and 5 bases at J; junction bases unmatched: 6. Germline CDR1 and CDR2: SGHAT and FQNNGV. The chain's CDR3 is CASSFGSGGRETQYF. In nucleotides, the CDR3 is TGTGCCAGCAGCTTTGGTAGCGGGGGGAGGGAGACCCAGTACTTC. Full variable domain (missing parts from reference TRBV11-2 and TRBJ2-5): EAGVAQSPRYKIIEKRQSVAFWCNPISGHATLYWYQQILGQGPKLLIQFQNNGVVDDSQLPKDRFSAERLKGVDSTLKIQPAKLEDSAVYLCASSFGSGGRETQYFGPGTRLLVL.